Listed below are T cell receptor beta chains from one sample, sequenced in a study of blood T cell repertoires in COVID-19. TCRdb's table, derived via immunoSEQ multiplex PCR, lists solely in-frame clones and lacks some. The sample lists 250,000 or so clones; 89% were seen once. Sequencing was done on a sample of peripheral blood. The receptors come from a woman between 40 and 55 years old who had recovered from COVID-19. The CDR3 runs from the conserved cysteine through the conserved F or W. D genes are given only for firm matches. Expanded clones are given a class, and other clones once, few, many or no size at all.

abundance: .
v_gene: TRBV5-1
j_gene: TRBJ2-1
d_gene: .
CDR3nt: TGCGCCAGCAGCTTGGGATCCGGCAATGAGCAGTTCTTC
CDR3aa: CASSLGSGNEQFF

abundance: .
v_gene: TRBV23-1
j_gene: TRBJ2-4
d_gene: TRBD1
CDR3nt: TGCGCCAGCAGTCAATGGACAGGGGAAAGGGCCAAAAACATTCAGTACTTC
CDR3aa: CASSQWTGERAKNIQYF

abundance: .
v_gene: TRBV30
j_gene: TRBJ2-7
d_gene: .
CDR3nt: TGTGCCTGGAGTGTAGGGGCAGGGGTTTACGACGAGCAGTACTTC
CDR3aa: CAWSVGAGVYDEQYF

abundance: once
v_gene: TRBV28
j_gene: TRBJ1-4
d_gene: TRBD1
CDR3nt: TGTGCCAGCAGTTTATCAGGGGGCTGGGGCACTAATGAAAAACTGTTTTTT
CDR3aa: CASSLSGGWGTNEKLFF

abundance: once
v_gene: TRBV27
j_gene: TRBJ1-1
d_gene: .
CDR3nt: TGTGCCAGCAGTTTATTTGGGGGCTCCGCGAACACTGAAGCTTTCTTT
CDR3aa: CASSLFGGSANTEAFF

abundance: .
v_gene: TRBV6-6
j_gene: TRBJ1-2
d_gene: .
CDR3nt: TGTGCCAGCAGTTACCTAAGAACGGATGGCTACACCTTC
CDR3aa: CASSYLRTDGYTF

abundance: .
v_gene: TRBV28
j_gene: TRBJ2-1
d_gene: .
CDR3nt: TGTGCCAGCAATCAAGCGTGGAGCTCCTACAATGAGCAGTTCTTC
CDR3aa: CASNQAWSSYNEQFF

abundance: .
v_gene: TRBV28
j_gene: TRBJ2-7
d_gene: .
CDR3nt: TGTGCCAGCAGTTTATCCCGTGCGGGCGAGCAGTACTTC
CDR3aa: CASSLSRAGEQYF

abundance: .
v_gene: TRBV14
j_gene: TRBJ2-1
d_gene: .
CDR3nt: TGTGCCAGCAGCCAAGAACGTTCCGGGAGACTCTACAATGAGCAGTTCTTC
CDR3aa: CASSQERSGRLYNEQFF

abundance: .
v_gene: TRBV2
j_gene: TRBJ1-4
d_gene: TRBD1
CDR3nt: TGTGCCAGCAGTGCGAAGCGACCTGGACAGGGGACCAATAATGAAAAACTGTTTTTT
CDR3aa: CASSAKRPGQGTNNEKLFF

abundance: once
v_gene: TRBV7-8
j_gene: TRBJ1-6
d_gene: TRBD1
CDR3nt: TGTGCCAGCAGTCCACGAACAGGGGTCGGCTCCTATAATTCACCCCTCCACTTT
CDR3aa: CASSPRTGVGSYNSPLHF

abundance: .
v_gene: TRBV5-1
j_gene: TRBJ1-1
d_gene: .
CDR3nt: TGCGCCAGCAGCTTAGTGGGGGCAACTGAAGCTTTCTTT
CDR3aa: CASSLVGATEAFF

abundance: once
v_gene: TRBV19
j_gene: TRBJ1-4
d_gene: .
CDR3nt: TGTGCCAGTAGTATCCAGGGTTTCGGTGAAAAACTGTTTTTT
CDR3aa: CASSIQGFGEKLFF

abundance: once
v_gene: TRBV7-8
j_gene: TRBJ1-6
d_gene: .
CDR3nt: TGTGCCAGCAGCTTAGCCGTTTTTTCGGGAAATAATTCACCCCTCCACTTT
CDR3aa: CASSLAVFSGNNSPLHF

abundance: .
v_gene: TRBV28
j_gene: TRBJ1-1
d_gene: .
CDR3nt: TGTGCCAGCAGTTTCTATTCGGGCAGGGTGAACACTGAAGCTTTCTTT
CDR3aa: CASSFYSGRVNTEAFF

abundance: .
v_gene: TRBV18
j_gene: TRBJ1-2
d_gene: TRBD1
CDR3nt: TGTGCCAGCTCACCGGAGGGGGCTTGGGGCTACACCTTC
CDR3aa: CASSPEGAWGYTF

abundance: .
v_gene: TRBV19
j_gene: TRBJ2-6
d_gene: TRBD1
CDR3nt: TGTGCCAGTAGTAGGGGACAGGGGCAATCTGGGGCCAACGTCCTGACTTTC
CDR3aa: CASSRGQGQSGANVLTF

abundance: .
v_gene: TRBV10-3
j_gene: TRBJ2-1
d_gene: TRBD2
CDR3nt: TGTGCCATCAGTGGGACTAGCGGGAGTAGTAATGAGCAGTTCTTC
CDR3aa: CAISGTSGSSNEQFF

abundance: .
v_gene: TRBV12-5
j_gene: TRBJ2-7
d_gene: .
CDR3nt: TGTGCTAGTGGTTTGGTATCTGGCAGGGCGGACTCCTACGAGCAGTACTTC
CDR3aa: CASGLVSGRADSYEQYF

abundance: .
v_gene: TRBV2
j_gene: TRBJ2-4
d_gene: .
CDR3nt: TGTGCCAGCACCCAAGTGGACTCGGACATTCAGTACTTC
CDR3aa: CASTQVDSDIQYF

abundance: .
v_gene: TRBV12-3/TRBV12-4
j_gene: TRBJ2-1
d_gene: .
CDR3nt: TGTGCCAGCAGCCTCCGCCCTAGTGAGCAGTTCTTC
CDR3aa: CASSLRPSEQFF

abundance: .
v_gene: TRBV7-2
j_gene: TRBJ2-1
d_gene: .
CDR3nt: TGTGCCAGCAGTTCAGACCCAACTAGCAATGAGCAGTTCTTC
CDR3aa: CASSSDPTSNEQFF

abundance: .
v_gene: TRBV27
j_gene: TRBJ2-2
d_gene: TRBD1
CDR3nt: TGTGCCAGCAGTTTCGGACAGGGGAACACCGGGGAGCTGTTTTTT
CDR3aa: CASSFGQGNTGELFF

abundance: .
v_gene: TRBV5-5
j_gene: TRBJ2-7
d_gene: TRBD2
CDR3nt: TGTGCCAGCAGCTCCTCCACATTTAGCGGGGAAGAAAGCTCCTACGAGCAGTACTTC
CDR3aa: CASSSSTFSGEESSYEQYF

abundance: .
v_gene: TRBV2
j_gene: TRBJ1-2
d_gene: .
CDR3nt: TGTGCCAGCAGTGCTTACTATGGCTACACCTTC
CDR3aa: CASSAYYGYTF

abundance: .
v_gene: TRBV10-3
j_gene: TRBJ2-7
d_gene: .
CDR3nt: TGTGCCATCAGTGAGTCGAAAACGGTGCCCTCCTACGAGCAGTACTTC
CDR3aa: CAISESKTVPSYEQYF

abundance: few
v_gene: TRBV19
j_gene: TRBJ1-2
d_gene: TRBD1
CDR3nt: TGTGCCAGTACCTCGGGACAGGGGACCTATGGCTACACCTTC
CDR3aa: CASTSGQGTYGYTF

abundance: .
v_gene: TRBV18
j_gene: TRBJ2-7
d_gene: TRBD1
CDR3nt: TGTGCCAGCTCACCATTGTCGACAGGGCTCGACTACGAGCAGTACTTC
CDR3aa: CASSPLSTGLDYEQYF

abundance: .
v_gene: TRBV10-1
j_gene: TRBJ2-1
d_gene: .
CDR3nt: TGCGCCAGCAGTGCGACCGCGGTCTCCTACAATGAGCAGTTCTTC
CDR3aa: CASSATAVSYNEQFF

abundance: .
v_gene: TRBV5-1
j_gene: TRBJ2-5
d_gene: .
CDR3nt: TGCGCCAGCAGCTTGGCGCCTCAAGGGGGAGAGACCCAGTACTTC
CDR3aa: CASSLAPQGGETQYF

abundance: .
v_gene: TRBV5-4
j_gene: TRBJ2-3
d_gene: TRBD1
CDR3nt: TGTGCCAGCAGCCTACCGACAGGGTTGGATACGCAGTATTTT
CDR3aa: CASSLPTGLDTQYF

abundance: .
v_gene: TRBV27
j_gene: TRBJ1-5
d_gene: TRBD1
CDR3nt: TGTGCCAGCAGTTTTGCTTTGGGACAGCTGGGGTCCCAGCATTTT
CDR3aa: CASSFALGQLGSQHF

abundance: .
v_gene: TRBV29-1
j_gene: TRBJ2-1
d_gene: .
CDR3nt: TGCAGCGTGGAAACTAAGATTAGCCGGAGCTCCTACAATGAGCAGTTCTTC
CDR3aa: CSVETKISRSSYNEQFF

abundance: .
v_gene: TRBV18
j_gene: TRBJ2-5
d_gene: .
CDR3nt: TGTGCCAGCTCACCCTTAGTGGAAGAGACCCAGTACTTC
CDR3aa: CASSPLVEETQYF

abundance: once
v_gene: TRBV6-5
j_gene: TRBJ2-7
d_gene: TRBD2
CDR3nt: TGTGCCAGCTTCTTTAGCGGGCAGGGCCCTCTGGAGCAGTACTTC
CDR3aa: CASFFSGQGPLEQYF

abundance: once
v_gene: TRBV4-1
j_gene: TRBJ2-7
d_gene: TRBD2
CDR3nt: TGCGCCAGCAGCCCCGGGGGGGGGCCCTACGAGCAGTACTTC
CDR3aa: CASSPGGGPYEQYF

abundance: .
v_gene: TRBV12-3/TRBV12-4
j_gene: TRBJ2-5
d_gene: .
CDR3nt: TGTGCCAGCTCCCCGGGAGCCCAAGAGACCCAGTACTTC
CDR3aa: CASSPGAQETQYF

abundance: once
v_gene: TRBV5-1
j_gene: TRBJ1-6
d_gene: .
CDR3nt: TGCGCCAGCAGCTTGGAGCAGGGTGCATATTCACCCCTCCACTTT
CDR3aa: CASSLEQGAYSPLHF

abundance: .
v_gene: TRBV6-5
j_gene: TRBJ1-1
d_gene: .
CDR3nt: TGTGCCAGTCGGAGCGGCAGGATCATGAACACTGAAGCTTTCTTT
CDR3aa: CASRSGRIMNTEAFF

abundance: once
v_gene: TRBV6-6
j_gene: TRBJ2-1
d_gene: TRBD1
CDR3nt: TGTGCCAGCAGTTACTATGGGACAGACAATGAGCAGTTCTTC
CDR3aa: CASSYYGTDNEQFF

abundance: .
v_gene: TRBV7-9
j_gene: TRBJ1-2
d_gene: .
CDR3nt: TGTGCCAGCAGTGACCGGGGGGGCAGTCCCTATGGCTACACCTTC
CDR3aa: CASSDRGGSPYGYTF

abundance: .
v_gene: TRBV2
j_gene: TRBJ1-3
d_gene: .
CDR3nt: TGTGCCAGCAGTTCCGGGTATTATTCTGGAAACACCATATATTTT
CDR3aa: CASSSGYYSGNTIYF

abundance: .
v_gene: TRBV18
j_gene: TRBJ1-2
d_gene: .
CDR3nt: TGTGCCAGCTCACCACGGGACACTAACTATGGCTACACCTTC
CDR3aa: CASSPRDTNYGYTF

abundance: once
v_gene: TRBV19
j_gene: TRBJ2-3
d_gene: .
CDR3nt: TGTGCCAGTAGTATAGGAGGGACTACAGATACGCAGTATTTT
CDR3aa: CASSIGGTTDTQYF

abundance: .
v_gene: TRBV7-9
j_gene: TRBJ1-6
d_gene: TRBD1
CDR3nt: TGTGCCAGCAGCTTAGCCGGACAGGGAGTTTCACCCCTCCACTTT
CDR3aa: CASSLAGQGVSPLHF

abundance: once
v_gene: TRBV2
j_gene: TRBJ2-5
d_gene: .
CDR3nt: TGTGCCAGCAGTGATGGGCGGGCCCAAGAGACCCAGTACTTC
CDR3aa: CASSDGRAQETQYF